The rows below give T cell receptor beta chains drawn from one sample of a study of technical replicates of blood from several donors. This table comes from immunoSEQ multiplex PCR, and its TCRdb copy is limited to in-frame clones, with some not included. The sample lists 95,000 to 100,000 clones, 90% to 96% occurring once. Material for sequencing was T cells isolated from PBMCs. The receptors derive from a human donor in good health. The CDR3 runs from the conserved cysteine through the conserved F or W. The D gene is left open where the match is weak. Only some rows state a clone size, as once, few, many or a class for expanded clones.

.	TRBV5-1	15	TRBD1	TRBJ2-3	TGCGCCAGCAGCAGCGGGACAGGGGCGGGAGATACGCAGTATTTT	CASSSGTGAGDTQYF
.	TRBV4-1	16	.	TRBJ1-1	TGCGCCAGCAGCCGAACGGGGGGCGGATGGGACACTGAAGCTTTCTTT	CASSRTGGGWDTEAFF
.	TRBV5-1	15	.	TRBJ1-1	TGCGCCAGCAGCTCCGCGCTGGGGGCGAACACTGAAGCTTTCTTT	CASSSALGANTEAFF
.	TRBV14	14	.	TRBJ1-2	TGTGCCAGCAGTCAGCCTGGGGGCGCGTATGGCTACACCTTC	CASSQPGGAYGYTF
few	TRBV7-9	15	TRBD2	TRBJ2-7	TGTGCCAGCAGCCCCCCGGGACTAGCACGGTACGAGCAGTACTTC	CASSPPGLARYEQYF
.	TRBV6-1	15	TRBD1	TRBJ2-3	TGTGCCAGCAGTGCTACCACAGGGGGCCCAGATACGCAGTATTTT	CASSATTGGPDTQYF
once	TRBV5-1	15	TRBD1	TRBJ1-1	TGCGCCAGCAGCCCCGGGACAGGGGGCCACCCTGAAGCTTTCTTT	CASSPGTGGHPEAFF
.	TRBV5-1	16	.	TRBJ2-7	TGCGCCAGCAGCTTGCGGTCGCGGGTCCGGTCCTACGAGCAGTACTTC	CASSLRSRVRSYEQYF
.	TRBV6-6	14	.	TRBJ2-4	TGTGCCAGCAGTTCACTACTGAGGGGGAACATTCAGTACTTC	CASSSLLRGNIQYF
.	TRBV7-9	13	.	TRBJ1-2	TGTGCCAGCAGCTTACAGGGGTACTATGGCTACACCTTC	CASSLQGYYGYTF
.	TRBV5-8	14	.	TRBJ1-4	TGTGCCAGCAGCTTGGGGGGGGACGCTGAAAAACTGTTTTTT	CASSLGGDAEKLFF
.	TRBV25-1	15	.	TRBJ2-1	TGTGCCAGCAGTGAAAGAGGGAGCTCCTACAATGAGCAGTTCTTC	CASSERGSSYNEQFF